This T cell receptor (beta chain) was obtained from a study of T cells after somatic rescue of genetic block. This clone is medium-sized by share. From germline, CDR1 is SEHNR and CDR2 FQNEAQ (reference sequence). After removal of 3 bases from V and 3 bases from J, the junction contained 5 bases not matched to a gene. This CDR3 spans 15 amino acids. Here immunoSEQ multiplex PCR was the method, and the copy in TCRdb shows in-frame clones only, minus some. The table lists 80,000 to 100,000 clones, about 90% of them singletons. The TCR originated in a woman aged 18-29 years. Sequenced sample: peripheral blood mononuclear cells (PBMCs). This rearrangement joins TRBV7-9 to TRBJ2-1, with 7 positions matching TRBD2. The DNA of the CDR3 is TGTGCCAGCAGCTTCCGGGAGGTCGGCTACAATGAGCAGTTCTTC. Translating it yields CASSFREVGYNEQFF.